This TCR beta chain was sequenced during a study of shared clonotypes between healthy human individuals. Study-level findings and limits: The sole specimen, blood, was sampled, and tissue repertoires likely differ. As a rule, naive subsets had a larger estimated richness than memory subsets.

V lost 4 bases, J lost 5 bases, and 8 bases stayed unmatched. CDR1 is SGHRS, CDR2 YFSETQ, per germline. This CDR3 region has 15 residues. Replicate PCRs from sorted subsets contained roughly 190 ng DNA, which is around 30,000 T cell genomes. Method: immunoSEQ multiplex PCR; TCRdb's copy keeps in-frame clones and lacks some. This repertoire shows some 2.3 million clones, more than 85% found once; its top ten account for 0.39%. As to this clone: Its antigen is unidentified.

The J gene is TRBJ2-1, the V gene TRBV5-1, with 8 bases aligning to TRBD2. The sequence came from a young man in good health. Some clones in this sample may be carry-over from other donors' samples. The material sequenced was naive CD4+ T cells from PBMCs. As to subset: CD45RA+ positively selected. CDR3 in DNA: TGCGCCAGCAGCCTGGAGGGACTAGAGAACAATGAGCAGTTCTTC. This encodes CASSLEGLENNEQFF.